The 11 T cell receptor beta chains reported below all come from one sample, sequenced in a study of blood T cell repertoires in COVID-19. The data were produced by immunoSEQ multiplex PCR, yet TCRdb's version contains in-frame clones alone and is incomplete. Among 250,000 to 350,000 clones listed, about 89% were seen once. Sequencing was done on a sample of peripheral blood. Every receptor here comes from a young man who had recovered from COVID-19.

The V gene is TRBV5-4, the J gene TRBJ1-1; D is perhaps TRBD1 (5 bases). The CDR3 is 11 amino acids. V dropped 4 bases and J dropped 8 bases, with 9 bases sitting between them. Per the germline V gene, CDR1 is SGHNT and CDR2 is YYREEE (reference sequence). The DNA of the CDR3 is TGTGCCAGCAGCCAGGGATCCGAAGCTTTCTTT. Amino acid sequence: CASSQGSEAFF.

This clone was detected once. The chain employs TRBV12-3 or TRBV12-4 and TRBJ1-1; possible D gene TRBD1, 6 bases. The CDR3 is made up of 13 amino acids. V was pared by 6 bases and J by 1 base, with 9 bases between. In DNA, the CDR3 is TGTGCCAGCAGACAGGGTGAGAACACTGAAGCTTTCTTT. This encodes CASRQGENTEAFF.

This sequence joins TRBV6-1 and TRBJ2-7; TRBD1 is a possible D gene (6 bases). The CDR3 contains 14 residues. The V and J ends lost 0 bases and 2 bases respectively, with 8 bases between them. Looked up from germline, CDR1 is MNHNS and CDR2 is SASEGT. The CDR3 DNA sequence: TGTGCCAGCAGTGAAGCGCAGGGGCCCTACGAGCAGTACTTC. This gives the protein CASSEAQGPYEQYF.

The chain has TRBV2 and TRBJ1-5; the match to TRBD1 covers 11 bases. J was trimmed by 7 bases and V by 6 bases; bases with no gene match: 5. CDR1 is SNHLY and CDR2 is FYNNEI in the germline V gene. This CDR3 region has 14 residues. CDR3 in amino acids: CASSFGTGGQPQHF. The CDR3 DNA is TGTGCCAGCAGCTTTGGGACAGGGGGACAGCCCCAGCATTTT.

This sequence joins TRBV15 and TRBJ2-1; 11 bases fit TRBD1. Germline V gene data show CDR1 as LNHNV and CDR2 as YYDKDF (reference sequence). CDR3 size: 13 residues. The V gene end was trimmed by 10 bases and the J gene end by 8 bases; junction bases not matched to a gene: 7. The CDR3 DNA sequence: TGTGCCATCTCGGACAGGGGGCCGGATGAGCAGTTCTTC. This encodes CAISDRGPDEQFF.

The genes are TRBV7-9 and TRBJ1-6, with a tentative D call TRBD1 (5 bases). The V gene's germline CDR1 is SEHNR and CDR2 FQNEAQ (reference sequence). This CDR3 has 16 residues. Trimming cost V 0 bases and J 5 bases, with 11 bases left between them. The CDR3 region is CASSLAGQENNSPLHF. In nucleotides, the CDR3 is TGTGCCAGCAGCTTAGCGGGGCAGGAGAATAATTCACCCCTCCACTTT.

The CDR3 nucleotides read TGTGCCAGCAGCTCCCGGGCGGGGAGGAGCACAGATACGCAGTATTTT. Encoded protein: CASSSRAGRSTDTQYF. The rearrangement joins TRBV13 to TRBJ2-3, with D possibly matching TRBD2 (6 bases). This CDR3 has 16 amino acids. V was cut by 4 bases and J by 0 bases, with 14 bases left in between. In germline, CDR1 is PRHDT, CDR2 FYEKMQ (reference sequence).

In its sample, this clone was seen a few times. The rearrangement links TRBV4-1 to TRBJ1-5; D gene uncertain. In germline, CDR1 is MGHRA, CDR2 YSYEKL. The CDR3 extends over 14 amino acids. V lost 2 bases, J lost 4 bases, and 9 bases lay in between. CDR3 sequence: CASSQPEKNQPQHF. As DNA, the CDR3 is TGCGCCAGCAGCCAACCCGAGAAGAATCAGCCCCAGCATTTT.

This clone appeared once. J is TRBJ1-1 and V is TRBV29-1; 7 nucleotides agree with TRBD1. After removal of 5 bases from V and 4 bases from J, the junction contained 7 bases not matched to a gene. There are 13 residues in the CDR3. In germline, CDR1 is SQVTM, CDR2 ANQGSEA. The CDR3: CSVQTGSSTEAFF. The DNA for the CDR3 is TGCAGCGTTCAGACAGGGAGCTCCACTGAAGCTTTCTTT.

The chain links TRBV6-5 to TRBJ2-5, with D possibly matching TRBD2 (5 bases). Germline values: CDR1 MNHEY, CDR2 SVGAGI. The CDR3 consists of 13 residues. Trimming took off 0 bases at V and 5 bases at J, with 7 bases between the two ends. CDR3 region: CASSYSPGETQYF. DNA of the CDR3: TGTGCCAGCAGTTACTCTCCGGGGGAGACCCAGTACTTC.

This clone was recorded only once. The chain uses TRBV10-3 and TRBJ2-2, with TRBD2 as a possible D gene (5 bases). CDR1 is ENHRY, CDR2 SYGVKD, per germline. The CDR3 totals 15 residues. V lost 0 bases and J 5 bases, leaving 10 bases between the germline ends. CDR3: CAISESSGGTGELFF. The CDR3 region has the DNA TGTGCCATCAGTGAGTCTTCTGGAGGAACCGGGGAGCTGTTTTTT.